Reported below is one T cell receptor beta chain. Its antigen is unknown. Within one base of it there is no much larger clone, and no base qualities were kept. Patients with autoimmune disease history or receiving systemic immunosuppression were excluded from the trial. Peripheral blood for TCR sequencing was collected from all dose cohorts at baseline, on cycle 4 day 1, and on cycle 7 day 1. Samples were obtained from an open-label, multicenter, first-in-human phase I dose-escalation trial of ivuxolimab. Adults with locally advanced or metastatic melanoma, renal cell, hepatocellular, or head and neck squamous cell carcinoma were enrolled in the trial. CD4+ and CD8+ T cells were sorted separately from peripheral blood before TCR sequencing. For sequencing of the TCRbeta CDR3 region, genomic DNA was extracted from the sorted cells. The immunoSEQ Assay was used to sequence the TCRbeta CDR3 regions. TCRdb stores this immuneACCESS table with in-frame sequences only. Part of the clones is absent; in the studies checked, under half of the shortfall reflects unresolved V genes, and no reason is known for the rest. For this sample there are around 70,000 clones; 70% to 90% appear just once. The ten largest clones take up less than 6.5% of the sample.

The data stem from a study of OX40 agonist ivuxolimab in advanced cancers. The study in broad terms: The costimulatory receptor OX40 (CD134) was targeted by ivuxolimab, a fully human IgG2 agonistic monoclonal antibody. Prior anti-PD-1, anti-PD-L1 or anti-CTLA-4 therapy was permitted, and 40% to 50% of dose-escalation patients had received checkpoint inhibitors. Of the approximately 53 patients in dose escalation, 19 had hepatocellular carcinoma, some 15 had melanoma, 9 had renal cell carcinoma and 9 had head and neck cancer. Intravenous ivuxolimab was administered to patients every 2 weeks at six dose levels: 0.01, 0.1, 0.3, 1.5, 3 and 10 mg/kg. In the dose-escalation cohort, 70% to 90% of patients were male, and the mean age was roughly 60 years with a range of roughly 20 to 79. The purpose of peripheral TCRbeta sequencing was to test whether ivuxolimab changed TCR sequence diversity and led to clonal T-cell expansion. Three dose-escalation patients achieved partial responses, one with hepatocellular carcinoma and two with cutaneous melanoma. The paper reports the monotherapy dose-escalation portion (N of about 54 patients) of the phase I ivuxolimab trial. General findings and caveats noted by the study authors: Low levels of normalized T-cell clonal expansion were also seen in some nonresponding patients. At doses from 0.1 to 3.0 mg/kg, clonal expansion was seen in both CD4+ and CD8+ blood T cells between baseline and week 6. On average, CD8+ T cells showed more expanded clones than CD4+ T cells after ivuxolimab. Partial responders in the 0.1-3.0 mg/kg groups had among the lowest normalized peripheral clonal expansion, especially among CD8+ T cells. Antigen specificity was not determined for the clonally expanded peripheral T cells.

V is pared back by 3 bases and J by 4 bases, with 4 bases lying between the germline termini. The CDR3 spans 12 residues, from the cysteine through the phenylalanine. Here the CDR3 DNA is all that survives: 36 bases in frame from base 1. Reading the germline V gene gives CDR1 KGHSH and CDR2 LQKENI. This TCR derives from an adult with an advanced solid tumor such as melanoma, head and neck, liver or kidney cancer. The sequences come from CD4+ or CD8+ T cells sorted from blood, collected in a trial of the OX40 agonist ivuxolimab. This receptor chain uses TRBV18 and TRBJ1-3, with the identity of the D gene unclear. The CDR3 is CASSPRGNTIYF. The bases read TGTGCCAGCTCACCGCGGGGAAACACCATATATTTT.